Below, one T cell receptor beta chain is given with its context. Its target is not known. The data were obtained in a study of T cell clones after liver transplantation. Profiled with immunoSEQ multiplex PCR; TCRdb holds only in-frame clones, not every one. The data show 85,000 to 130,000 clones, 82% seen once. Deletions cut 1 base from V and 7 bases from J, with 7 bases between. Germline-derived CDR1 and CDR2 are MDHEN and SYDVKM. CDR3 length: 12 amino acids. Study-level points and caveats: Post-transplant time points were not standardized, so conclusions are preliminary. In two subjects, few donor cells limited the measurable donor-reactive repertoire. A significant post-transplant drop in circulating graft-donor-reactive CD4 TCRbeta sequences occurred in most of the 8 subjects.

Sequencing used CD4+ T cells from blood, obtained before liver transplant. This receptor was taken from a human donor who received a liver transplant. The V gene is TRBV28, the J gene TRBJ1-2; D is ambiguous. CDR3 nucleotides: TGTGCCAGCAGTTTATCGGTCAGTGGCTACACCTTC. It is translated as CASSLSVSGYTF.